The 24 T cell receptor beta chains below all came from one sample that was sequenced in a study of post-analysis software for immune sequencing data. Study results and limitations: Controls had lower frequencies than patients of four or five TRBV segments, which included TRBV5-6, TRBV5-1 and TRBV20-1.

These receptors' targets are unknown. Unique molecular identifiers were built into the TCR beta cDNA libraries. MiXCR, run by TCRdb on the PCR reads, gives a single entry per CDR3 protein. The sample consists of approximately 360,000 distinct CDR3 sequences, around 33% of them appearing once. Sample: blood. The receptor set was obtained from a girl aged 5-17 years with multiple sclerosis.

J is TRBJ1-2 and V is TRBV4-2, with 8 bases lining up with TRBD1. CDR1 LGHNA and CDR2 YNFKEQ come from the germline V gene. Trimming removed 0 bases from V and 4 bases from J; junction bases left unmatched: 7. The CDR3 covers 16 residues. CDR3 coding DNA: TGTGCCAGCAGCCAAGACGCCGGACAGGGAAGCTATGGCTACACCTTC. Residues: CASSQDAGQGSYGYTF.

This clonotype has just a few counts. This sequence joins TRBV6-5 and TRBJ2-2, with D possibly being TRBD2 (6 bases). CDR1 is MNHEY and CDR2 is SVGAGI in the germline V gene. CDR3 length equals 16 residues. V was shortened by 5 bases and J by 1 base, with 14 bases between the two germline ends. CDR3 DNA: TGTGCCAGCAGTCCCCCGGGGGAGTTGAACACCGGGGAGCTGTTTTTT. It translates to CASSPPGELNTGELFF.

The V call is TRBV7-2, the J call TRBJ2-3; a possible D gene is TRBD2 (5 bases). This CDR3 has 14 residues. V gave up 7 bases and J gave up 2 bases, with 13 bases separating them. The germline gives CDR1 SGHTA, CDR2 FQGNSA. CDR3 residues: CASKRMGNTDTQYF. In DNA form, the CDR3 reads TGTGCCAGCAAGCGGATGGGTAACACAGATACGCAGTATTTT.

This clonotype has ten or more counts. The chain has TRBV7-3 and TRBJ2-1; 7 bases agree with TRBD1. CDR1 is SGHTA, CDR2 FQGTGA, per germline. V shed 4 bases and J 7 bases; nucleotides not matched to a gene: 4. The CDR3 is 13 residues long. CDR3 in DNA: TGTGCCAGCAGCTCGGGACAGCCTAATGAGCAGTTCTTC. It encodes CASSSGQPNEQFF.

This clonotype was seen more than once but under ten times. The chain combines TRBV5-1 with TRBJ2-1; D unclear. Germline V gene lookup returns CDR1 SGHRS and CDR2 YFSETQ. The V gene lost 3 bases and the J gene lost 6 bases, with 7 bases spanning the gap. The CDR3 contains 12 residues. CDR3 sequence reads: CASSSRLNEQFF. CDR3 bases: TGCGCCAGCAGCTCACGTCTCAATGAGCAGTTCTTC. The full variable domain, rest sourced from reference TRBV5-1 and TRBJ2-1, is KAGVTQTPRYLIKTRGQQVTLSCSPISGHRSVSWYQQTPGQGLQFLFEYFSETQRNKGNFPGRFSGRQFSNSRSEMNVSTLELGDSALYLCASSSRLNEQFFGPGTRLTVL.

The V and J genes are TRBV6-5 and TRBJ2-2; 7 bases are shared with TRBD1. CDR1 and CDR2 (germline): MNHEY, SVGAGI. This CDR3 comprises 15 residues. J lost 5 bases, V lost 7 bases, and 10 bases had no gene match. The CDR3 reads CASTLTGSGTGELFF. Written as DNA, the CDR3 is TGTGCCAGCACCCTGACAGGGTCAGGAACCGGGGAGCTGTTTTTT.

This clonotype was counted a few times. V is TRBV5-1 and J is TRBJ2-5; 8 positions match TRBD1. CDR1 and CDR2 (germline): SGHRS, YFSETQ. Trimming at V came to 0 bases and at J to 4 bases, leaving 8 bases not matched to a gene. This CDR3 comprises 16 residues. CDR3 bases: TGCGCCAGCAGCTTGGGGGGCAGGGGGCGCGGAGAGACCCAGTACTTC. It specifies CASSLGGRGRGETQYF.

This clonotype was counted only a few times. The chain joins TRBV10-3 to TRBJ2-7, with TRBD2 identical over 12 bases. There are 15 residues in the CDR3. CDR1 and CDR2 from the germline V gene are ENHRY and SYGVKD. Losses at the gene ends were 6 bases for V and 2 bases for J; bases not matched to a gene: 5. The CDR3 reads CAISLTSGSTYEQYF. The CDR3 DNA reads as TGTGCCATCAGCCTGACTAGCGGGAGCACCTACGAGCAGTACTTC.

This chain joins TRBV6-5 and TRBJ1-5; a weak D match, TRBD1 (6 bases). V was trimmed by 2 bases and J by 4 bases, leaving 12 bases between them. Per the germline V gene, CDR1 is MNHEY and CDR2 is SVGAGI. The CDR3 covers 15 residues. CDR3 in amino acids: CASSYGGAGNQPQHF. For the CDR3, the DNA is TGTGCCAGCAGTTACGGGGGGGCGGGTAATCAGCCCCAGCATTTT.

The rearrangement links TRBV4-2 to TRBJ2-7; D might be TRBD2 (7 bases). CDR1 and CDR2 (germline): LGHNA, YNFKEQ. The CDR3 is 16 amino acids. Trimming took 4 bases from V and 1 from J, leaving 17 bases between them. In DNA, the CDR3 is TGTGCCAGCAGCCCAGACGCGGGGGCCAATTCCTACGAGCAGTACTTC. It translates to CASSPDAGANSYEQYF.

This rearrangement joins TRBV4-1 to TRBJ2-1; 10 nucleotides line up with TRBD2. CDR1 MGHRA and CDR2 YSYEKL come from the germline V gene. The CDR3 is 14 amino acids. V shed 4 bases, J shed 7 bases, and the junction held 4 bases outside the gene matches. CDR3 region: CASSPISGGNEQFF. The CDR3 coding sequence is TGCGCCAGCAGCCCCATTAGCGGGGGGAATGAGCAGTTCTTC.

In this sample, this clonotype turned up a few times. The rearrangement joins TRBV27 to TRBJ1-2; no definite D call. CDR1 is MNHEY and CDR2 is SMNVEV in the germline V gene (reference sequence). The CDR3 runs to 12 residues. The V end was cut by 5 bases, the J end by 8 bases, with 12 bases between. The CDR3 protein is CASSRRGNGYTF. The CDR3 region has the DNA TGTGCCAGCAGTCGACGGGGTAACGGCTACACCTTC.

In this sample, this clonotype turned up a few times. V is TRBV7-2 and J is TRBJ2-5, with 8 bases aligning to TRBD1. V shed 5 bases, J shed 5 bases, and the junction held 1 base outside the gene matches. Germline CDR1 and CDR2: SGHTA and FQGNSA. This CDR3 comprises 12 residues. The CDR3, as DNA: TGTGCCAGCAGCCGGACAGGGGAGACCCAGTACTTC. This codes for CASSRTGETQYF.

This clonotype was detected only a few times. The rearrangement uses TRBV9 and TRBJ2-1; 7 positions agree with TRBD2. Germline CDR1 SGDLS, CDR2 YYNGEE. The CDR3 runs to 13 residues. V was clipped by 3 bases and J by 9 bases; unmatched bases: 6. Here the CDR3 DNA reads TGTGCCAGCAGCGGGGGGGGTGGTGGTGAGCAGTTCTTC. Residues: CASSGGGGGEQFF.

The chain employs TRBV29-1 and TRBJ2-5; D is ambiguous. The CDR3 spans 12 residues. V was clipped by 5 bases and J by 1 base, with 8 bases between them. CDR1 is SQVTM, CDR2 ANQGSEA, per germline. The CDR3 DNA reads TGCAGCGTTTTAGGGATCCAAGAGACCCAGTACTTC. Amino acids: CSVLGIQETQYF.

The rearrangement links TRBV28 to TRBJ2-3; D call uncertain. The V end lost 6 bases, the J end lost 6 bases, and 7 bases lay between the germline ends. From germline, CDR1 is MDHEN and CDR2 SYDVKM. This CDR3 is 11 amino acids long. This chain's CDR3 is CASSRPDTQYF. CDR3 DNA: TGTGCCAGCAGCCGACCCGATACGCAGTATTTT.

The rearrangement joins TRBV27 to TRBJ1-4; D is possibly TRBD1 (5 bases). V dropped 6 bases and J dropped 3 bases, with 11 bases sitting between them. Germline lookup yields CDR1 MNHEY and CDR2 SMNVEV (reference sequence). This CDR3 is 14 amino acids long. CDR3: CASSPGRSNEKLFF. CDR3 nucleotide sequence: TGTGCCAGCAGCCCGGGACGGTCTAATGAAAAACTGTTTTTT.

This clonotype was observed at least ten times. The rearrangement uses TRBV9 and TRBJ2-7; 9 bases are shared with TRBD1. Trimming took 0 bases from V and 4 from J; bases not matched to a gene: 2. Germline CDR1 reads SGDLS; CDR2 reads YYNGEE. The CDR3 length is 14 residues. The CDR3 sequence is CASSVGQGDYEQYF. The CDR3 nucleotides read TGTGCCAGCAGCGTAGGACAGGGGGATTACGAGCAGTACTTC.

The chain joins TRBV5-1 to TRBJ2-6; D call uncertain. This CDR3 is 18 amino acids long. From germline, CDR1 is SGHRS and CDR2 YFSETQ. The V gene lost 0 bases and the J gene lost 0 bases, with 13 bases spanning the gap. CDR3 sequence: CASSLVAAQSSGANVLTF. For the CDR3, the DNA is TGCGCCAGCAGCTTGGTGGCAGCTCAGAGCTCTGGGGCCAACGTCCTGACTTTC.

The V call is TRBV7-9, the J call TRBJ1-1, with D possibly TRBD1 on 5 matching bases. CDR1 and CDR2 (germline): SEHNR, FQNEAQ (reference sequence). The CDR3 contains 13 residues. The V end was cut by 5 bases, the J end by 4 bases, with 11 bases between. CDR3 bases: TGTGCCAGCAGCCCCGGGGGACCCACTGAAGCTTTCTTT. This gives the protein CASSPGGPTEAFF.

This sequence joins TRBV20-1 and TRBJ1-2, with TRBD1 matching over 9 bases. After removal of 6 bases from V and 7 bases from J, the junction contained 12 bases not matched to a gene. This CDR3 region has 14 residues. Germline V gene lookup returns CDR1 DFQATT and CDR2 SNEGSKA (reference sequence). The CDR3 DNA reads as TGCAGTGCCCCCGAGGACAGGGGTTTTGGTGGCTACACCTTC. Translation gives CSAPEDRGFGGYTF.

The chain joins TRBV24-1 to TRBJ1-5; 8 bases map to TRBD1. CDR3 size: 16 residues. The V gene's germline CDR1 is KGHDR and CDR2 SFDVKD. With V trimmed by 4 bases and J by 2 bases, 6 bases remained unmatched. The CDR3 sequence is CATSDTSQGGNQPQHF. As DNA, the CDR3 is TGTGCCACCAGTGACACCTCACAGGGGGGCAATCAGCCCCAGCATTTT.

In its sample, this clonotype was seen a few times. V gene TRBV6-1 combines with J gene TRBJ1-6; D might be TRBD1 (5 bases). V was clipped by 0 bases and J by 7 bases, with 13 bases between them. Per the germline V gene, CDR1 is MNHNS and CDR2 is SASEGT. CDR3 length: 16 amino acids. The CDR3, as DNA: TGTGCCAGCAGTGAAGCGCGAGGGGCCGTCAATTCACCCCTCCACTTT. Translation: CASSEARGAVNSPLHF.

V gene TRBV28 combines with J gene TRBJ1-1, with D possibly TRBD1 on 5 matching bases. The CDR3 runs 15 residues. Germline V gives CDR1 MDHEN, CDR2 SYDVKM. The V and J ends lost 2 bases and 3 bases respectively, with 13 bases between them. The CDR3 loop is CASSLRGGWDTEAFF. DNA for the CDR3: TGTGCCAGCAGTTTACGCGGGGGGTGGGACACTGAAGCTTTCTTT. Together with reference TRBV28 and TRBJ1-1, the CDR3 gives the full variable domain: DVKVTQSSRYLVKRTGEKVFLECVQDMDHENMFWYRQDPGLGLRLIYFSYDVKMKEKGDIPEGYSVSREKKERFSLILESASTNQTSMYLCASSLRGGWDTEAFFGQGTRLTVV.